This TCR beta chain stems from a study of long-term antiretroviral therapy in people with HIV. A v3.0 immunoSEQ assay was performed at survey level. Sequencing was performed with immunoSEQ multiplex PCR; in TCRdb, only in-frame clones are kept and a portion is missing. The table includes over 25,000 clones, 82% detected once. In its sample, this clone was seen once. The antigen remains undetermined. Germline lookup yields CDR1 MNHEY and CDR2 SVGAGI. This CDR3 is built from 12 residues. Trimming took off 0 bases at V and 5 bases at J, with 1 base between the two ends. Whole-study findings and limits: Records did not include ART adherence, viral resistance or therapy changes. HIV repertoires spanned narrower CDR3 length ranges than controls.

The sequences come from unsorted PBMCs, collected 1.1 years before starting antiretroviral therapy. The gene calls are TRBV6-5 and TRBJ2-2; D is uncertain. This TCR derives from a woman younger than 45 with HIV. CDR3 protein: CASSYSTGELFF. CDR3 nucleotides: TGTGCCAGCAGTTACTCTACCGGGGAGCTGTTTTTT.